One sample yielded the 8 T cell receptor beta chains listed below, sequenced in a study of CD8+ T cells in alopecia areata. It was cDNA, reverse transcribed from extracted RNA, that served as the sequencing template. Sequenced by immunoSEQ multiplex PCR; TCRdb stores in-frame clones only, minus some. Of approximately 140,000 clones in the sample, roughly 82% were seen once. As for treatment: oral pan-JAK inhibitor, 5-10 mg twice daily. Sequencing was performed on CD8+ T cells sorted from blood, taken at week 4, from a patient treated with tofacitinib. The receptors originated from a human donor with alopecia areata.

V and J are TRBV11-3 and TRBJ2-2; 8 bases are a match to TRBD1. The junction had 13 bases not matched to a gene; V was cut back by 3 bases and J by 7 bases. The CDR3 length is 17 residues. Germline V lookup: CDR1 SGHNT, CDR2 YENEEA. CDR3 nucleotide sequence: TGTGCCAGCAGCTTTTCCGGAGGGCAGGGGGCAATCGGGGAGCTGTTTTTT. Its protein is CASSFSGGQGAIGELFF.

The genes are TRBV18 and TRBJ2-7; D uncertain. This CDR3 is built from 14 residues. In germline, CDR1 is KGHSH, CDR2 LQKENI. With 2 bases removed from V and 3 bases from J, the gap between germline ends came to 11 bases. The DNA of the CDR3 is TGTGCCAGCTCACCAAATGCGGCTGACTACGAGCAGTACTTC. Its protein product is CASSPNAADYEQYF. The whole variable domain, remainder taken from reference TRBV18 and TRBJ2-7, is NAGVMQNPRHLVRRRGQEARLRCSPMKGHSHVYWYRQLPEEGLKFMVYLQKENIIDESGMPKERFSAEFPKEGPSILRIQQVVRGDSAAYFCASSPNAADYEQYFGPGTRLTVT.

This clone was counted once. The CDR3 DNA reads TGTGCCAGCAGCCCCCGTGGGGAAGGGTATGGCTACACCTTC. It yields the protein CASSPRGEGYGYTF. The rearrangement uses TRBV7-2 and TRBJ1-2; the D is unclear. The CDR3 covers 14 residues. V was pared by 5 bases and J by 5 bases, with 15 bases between. CDR1 is SGHTA, CDR2 FQGNSA, per germline.

The chain carries TRBV5-8 and TRBJ1-2; 9 nucleotides align to TRBD1. After removal of 4 bases from V and 8 bases from J, the junction contained 6 bases not matched to a gene. The CDR3 runs to 13 residues. Per germline, CDR1 SGHTS and CDR2 YDEGEE. In nucleotides, the CDR3 is TGTGCCAGCAGCCCTTGGACAGGGGAAGGCTACACCTTC. It codes for CASSPWTGEGYTF.

The rearrangement links TRBV7-2 to TRBJ2-7; D remains unclear. The CDR3 contains 13 residues. Germline CDR1 SGHTA, CDR2 FQGNSA. V was shortened by 1 base and J by 0 bases, with 4 bases between the two germline ends. The CDR3: CASSLEVSYEQYF. CDR3 in DNA: TGTGCCAGCAGCTTAGAGGTCTCCTACGAGCAGTACTTC. The full variable domain, in which reference TRBV7-2 and TRBJ2-7 provide the parts outside the CDR3, is GAGVSQSPSNKVTEKGKDVELRCDPISGHTALYWYRQSLGQGLEFLIYFQGNSAPDKSGLPSDRFSAERTGGSVSTLTIQRTQQEDSAVYLCASSLEVSYEQYFGPGTRLTVT.

The chain links TRBV4-3 to TRBJ2-5; the match to TRBD1 covers 7 bases. Germline assignment: CDR1 LGHNA and CDR2 YSLEER. The CDR3 totals 17 residues. Trimming at V came to 3 bases and at J to 4 bases, leaving 14 bases not matched to a gene. In DNA form, the CDR3 reads TGCGCCAGCAGCCAGGACCACCCGAACAGGGGCGGAGAGACCCAGTACTTC. Translation gives CASSQDHPNRGGETQYF.

V gene TRBV25-1 combines with J gene TRBJ1-2, with D maybe TRBD1 (5 bases). Germline-derived CDR1 and CDR2 are MGHDK and SYGVNS. This CDR3 contains 11 residues. Trimming took 7 bases from V and 6 from J, leaving 9 bases between them. CDR3 protein: CASTGGDGYTF. The CDR3 DNA is TGTGCCAGCACCGGGGGGGATGGCTACACCTTC.

J is TRBJ1-1 and V is TRBV29-1, with D possibly matching TRBD1 (5 bases). Germline V CDR1 and CDR2: SQVTM, ANQGSEA. There are 12 residues in the CDR3. V was shortened by 4 bases and J by 1 base, with 7 bases between the two germline ends. Here the CDR3 DNA reads TGCAGCGTTGCAGGGAAGAACACTGAAGCTTTCTTT. This encodes CSVAGKNTEAFF.